A single sample is the source of the 29 T cell receptor beta chains below, sequenced in a study of technical replicates of blood from a few donors. Produced via immunoSEQ multiplex PCR; TCRdb's table is partial and in-frame only. The sample has about 17,000 clones; 82% are singletons. Sequenced: PBMCs. All receptors derive from a human donor in good health. Some clones in this sample may be carry-over from other donors' samples.

This rearrangement joins TRBV27 to TRBJ2-7, with D possibly being TRBD1 (6 bases). CDR1 and CDR2 (germline): MNHEY, SMNVEV (reference sequence). Trimming removed 2 bases at V and 4 bases at J, with 9 bases between. This CDR3 is built from 13 residues. Written as DNA, the CDR3 is TGTGCCAGCAGTTTAGTCAGGGGATACGAGCAGTACTTC. Protein product: CASSLVRGYEQYF.

The rearrangement joins TRBV28 to TRBJ2-7; 8 nucleotides match TRBD2. J lost 7 bases, V lost 2 bases, and 10 bases had no gene match. This CDR3 contains 15 residues. The germline V gene has CDR1 MDHEN and CDR2 SYDVKM. For the CDR3, the DNA is TGTGCCAGCAGTTTAAGTGGCAGCGGGAGTAGGGAGCAGTACTTC. It translates to CASSLSGSGSREQYF.

This chain links TRBV11-3 with TRBJ2-1; D perhaps matches TRBD1 (6 bases). The CDR3 is 14 amino acids. V shed 6 bases and J shed 6 bases, with 15 bases lying between them. Looked up from germline, CDR1 is SGHNT and CDR2 is YENEEA. CDR3 loop: CASSSTGSVNEQFF. DNA for the CDR3: TGTGCCAGCAGTTCTACAGGGAGTGTCAATGAGCAGTTCTTC. The full variable domain, completed using reference TRBV11-3 and TRBJ2-1, is EAGVVQSPRYKIIEKKQPVAFWCNPISGHNTLYWYLQNLGQGPELLIRYENEEAVDDSQLPKDRFSAERLKGVDSTLKIQPAELGDSAVYLCASSSTGSVNEQFFGPGTRLTVL.

V gene TRBV5-1 combines with J gene TRBJ2-3; 9 positions agree with TRBD2. Germline CDR1 SGHRS, CDR2 YFSETQ. This CDR3 contains 16 residues. V lost 0 bases and J lost 6; bases outside the gene matches: 8. The CDR3 region is CASSLALREGSDTQYF. DNA of the CDR3: TGCGCCAGCAGCTTGGCTTTGCGGGAGGGCAGTGATACGCAGTATTTT.

The genes are TRBV5-4 and TRBJ2-7; 11 bases align to TRBD2. This CDR3 is built from 15 residues. V dropped 4 bases and J dropped 2; count of bases not matched to a gene: 5. Germline-derived CDR1 and CDR2 are SGHNT and YYREEE (reference sequence). The CDR3 DNA reads as TGTGCCAGCAGCGATAAGACTAGCGGGGCCTACGAGCAGTACTTC. It yields the protein CASSDKTSGAYEQYF. Looking up the rest from reference TRBV5-4 and TRBJ2-7 gives the full variable domain: ETGVTQSPTHLIKTRGQQVTLRCSSQSGHNTVSWYQQALGQGPQFIFQYYREEENGRGNFPPRFSGLQFPNYSSELNVNALELDDSALYLCASSDKTSGAYEQYFGPGTRLTVT.

The chain has TRBV7-2 and TRBJ1-1; no clear D. V was pared by 0 bases and J by 0 bases, with 8 bases between. Germline CDR1 SGHTA, CDR2 FQGNSA. The CDR3 consists of 15 residues. The CDR3 coding sequence is TGTGCCAGCAGCTTAGCCGCCGGTTTGAACACTGAAGCTTTCTTT. This sequence encodes CASSLAAGLNTEAFF.

The chain combines TRBV18 with TRBJ2-3; possibly TRBD1 for D (6 bases). V lost 2 bases to trimming and J lost 3 bases, with 15 bases between them. CDR3 length equals 16 residues. Germline CDR1 KGHSH, CDR2 LQKENI. The CDR3 protein is CASSPGFRGETDTQYF. The CDR3 DNA follows: TGTGCCAGCTCACCAGGATTCAGGGGAGAAACAGATACGCAGTATTTT.

V usage is TRBV4-1 and J usage is TRBJ2-5; D is possibly TRBD2 (5 bases). Per the germline V gene, CDR1 is MGHRA and CDR2 is YSYEKL. The CDR3 extends over 13 amino acids. Trimming took off 4 bases at V and 2 bases at J, with 8 bases between the two ends. The CDR3 reads CASSLREQETQYF. In nucleotides, the CDR3 is TGCGCCAGCAGCCTCCGGGAACAAGAGACCCAGTACTTC.

V usage is TRBV30 and J usage is TRBJ2-1, with a weak D call TRBD2 (5 bases). This CDR3 spans 11 amino acids. CDR1 and CDR2 (germline): GTSNPN, SVGIG (reference sequence). V lost 4 bases and J lost 6, with 7 bases in between. Written as DNA, the CDR3 is TGTGCCTGGACTCTAGCCAATGAGCAGTTCTTC. This encodes CAWTLANEQFF.

The J gene is TRBJ2-7, the V gene TRBV10-3; possible D gene TRBD2, 6 bases. Germline V gene data show CDR1 as ENHRY and CDR2 as SYGVKD. V dropped 6 bases and J dropped 2 bases, with 14 bases sitting between them. This CDR3 spans 14 amino acids. The CDR3 here is CAISPGEAPYEQYF. CDR3 DNA sequence: TGTGCCATCAGCCCCGGGGAGGCCCCCTACGAGCAGTACTTC.

The chain recombines TRBV5-1 with TRBJ2-3; no firm D call. This CDR3 contains 14 residues. Germline CDR1 is SGHRS and CDR2 is YFSETQ. With 6 bases removed from V and 2 bases from J, the gap between germline ends came to 13 bases. The CDR3 reads CASNLEATTDTQYF. The CDR3 region has the DNA TGCGCCAGCAACCTAGAGGCCACCACAGATACGCAGTATTTT. Complete variable domain (other parts from reference TRBV5-1 and TRBJ2-3): KAGVTQTPRYLIKTRGQQVTLSCSPISGHRSVSWYQQTPGQGLQFLFEYFSETQRNKGNFPGRFSGRQFSNSRSEMNVSTLELGDSALYLCASNLEATTDTQYFGPGTRLTVL.

The CDR3 is CASSLASGASYNEQFF. CDR3 in DNA: TGTGCCAGCAGCTTAGCGTCTGGGGCGTCCTACAATGAGCAGTTCTTC. The chain combines TRBV11-1 with TRBJ2-1, with D perhaps TRBD1 (5 bases). Per germline, CDR1 SGHAT and CDR2 FQDESV (reference sequence). Between the trimmed V and J ends, which lost 0 bases and 1 base, there was a span of 10 bases. The CDR3 runs to 16 residues.

The chain carries TRBV30 and TRBJ1-1, with D possibly matching TRBD1 (5 bases). Germline V CDR1 and CDR2: GTSNPN, SVGIG (reference sequence). This CDR3 is 12 amino acids long. V was shortened by 8 bases and J by 1 base, with 11 bases between the two germline ends. The CDR3 DNA reads as TGTGCCGCCACGACAGAGAACACTGAAGCTTTCTTT. It translates to CAATTENTEAFF.

This clone has more than one count but fewer than ten. This sequence joins TRBV29-1 and TRBJ1-1; 7 bases are shared with TRBD1. This CDR3 spans 11 amino acids. The V gene's germline CDR1 is SQVTM and CDR2 ANQGSEA. J gave up 11 bases and V 7 bases, and 10 bases lay outside the gene matches. The CDR3 loop is CSGGQEGGAFF. The CDR3 DNA is TGCAGCGGTGGACAGGAGGGGGGTGCTTTCTTT.

The chain couples TRBV6-5 to TRBJ2-1; tentative D call: TRBD1 (5 bases). Germline CDR1 and CDR2: MNHEY and SVGAGI. Between the trimmed V and J ends, which lost 6 bases and 11 bases, there was a span of 17 bases. This CDR3 is 13 amino acids long. The DNA of the CDR3 is TGTGCCAGCAGCCGGAACACTGACAGAAAGCAGTTCTTC. Protein: CASSRNTDRKQFF.

In DNA form, the CDR3 reads TGTGCCAGCAGCTCGTATTCCGGGACTAGCGGCGACAATGAGCAGTTCTTC. It encodes CASSSYSGTSGDNEQFF. The V call is TRBV7-6, the J call TRBJ2-1, with 11 bases identical to TRBD2. Germline trimming cut 4 bases from V and 5 bases from J; bases unmatched to any gene: 10. The CDR3 contains 17 residues. Germline values: CDR1 SGHVS, CDR2 FNYEAQ.

The chain employs TRBV5-1 and TRBJ2-2; 12 bases are shared with TRBD2. The ends lost 5 bases at V and 7 bases at J; junction bases unmatched: 6. Per the germline V gene, CDR1 is SGHRS and CDR2 is YFSETQ. This CDR3 has 15 amino acids. CDR3 loop: CASRRLAGAFGELFF. For the CDR3, the DNA is TGCGCCAGCAGGCGACTAGCGGGGGCGTTCGGGGAGCTGTTTTTT.

The genes are TRBV30 and TRBJ1-3, with D hard to call. V lost 8 bases and J 4 bases, leaving 12 bases between the germline ends. This CDR3 comprises 12 residues. Germline CDR1 reads GTSNPN; CDR2 reads SVGIG (reference sequence). CDR3 loop: CARSPSGNTIYF. CDR3 bases: TGTGCCCGTAGCCCCTCGGGAAACACCATATATTTT. Together with reference TRBV30 and TRBJ1-3, the CDR3 gives the full variable domain: SQTIHQWPATLVQPVGSPLSLECTVEGTSNPNLYWYRQAAGRGLQLLFYSVGIGQISSEVPQNLSASRPQDRQFILSSKKLLLSDSGFYLCARSPSGNTIYFGEGSWLTVV.

The chain links TRBV7-9 to TRBJ2-1, with 9 bases matching TRBD2. Germline lookup yields CDR1 SEHNR and CDR2 FQNEAQ (reference sequence). This CDR3 is 16 amino acids long. The J segment lost 0 bases and the V segment lost 6 bases, leaving 6 bases of the junction unmatched. In DNA, the CDR3 is TGTGCCAGCAGTCAGAGCGGGAGGAGCTCCTACAATGAGCAGTTCTTC. The encoded protein is CASSQSGRSSYNEQFF.

The chain recombines TRBV23-1 with TRBJ1-2, with 7 bases matching TRBD1. TRBV23-1 belongs to the ORF category, with a function that is uncertain. CDR3 length: 16 amino acids. J lost 3 bases, V lost 8 bases, and 15 bases had no gene match. CDR3 region: CASPGIGTESYYGYTF. The CDR3 DNA sequence: TGCGCCAGCCCCGGAATAGGGACAGAGTCATACTATGGCTACACCTTC.

The chain carries TRBV7-7 and TRBJ2-7; 7 positions agree with TRBD2. V was pared by 5 bases and J by 0 bases, with 10 bases of the junction left unmatched. Per the germline V gene, CDR1 is SSHAT and CDR2 is FNYEAQ (reference sequence). The CDR3 is 16 amino acids. The CDR3 is CASSPIGGRSSYEQYF. The CDR3 DNA follows: TGTGCCAGCAGCCCAATCGGGGGGAGAAGCTCCTACGAGCAGTACTTC.

This sequence joins TRBV5-5 and TRBJ1-1; 8 nucleotides agree with TRBD1. V was clipped by 4 bases and J by 0 bases; unmatched bases: 8. CDR1 is SGHKS and CDR2 is YYEKEE in the germline V gene (reference sequence). The CDR3 is 16 amino acids. The CDR3 protein is CASSTGTGYMNTEAFF. For the CDR3, the DNA is TGTGCCAGCAGCACCGGGACAGGCTACATGAACACTGAAGCTTTCTTT.

The CDR3 region has the DNA TGTGCCAGCAACAGTGGACAGAACACTGAAGCTTTCTTT. This sequence encodes CASNSGQNTEAFF. The chain uses TRBV6-6 and TRBJ1-1, with D possibly being TRBD1 (5 bases). Between the trimmed V and J ends, which lost 7 bases and 1 base, there was a span of 10 bases. CDR1 MNHNY and CDR2 SVGAGI come from the germline V gene (reference sequence). This CDR3 has 13 amino acids.

The genes are TRBV10-2 and TRBJ1-4; perhaps TRBD1 as D (6 bases). Trimming removed 4 bases at V and 7 bases at J, with 13 bases between. The CDR3 spans 14 residues. CDR1 and CDR2 (germline): WSHSY, SAAADI. The CDR3 bases are TGCGCCAGCAGTGTTTCACAGGGCGGTGAAAAACTGTTTTTT. This codes for CASSVSQGGEKLFF.

The chain recombines TRBV29-1 with TRBJ2-3; 7 bases map to TRBD2. The CDR3 has 13 residues. Per the germline V gene, CDR1 is SQVTM and CDR2 is ANQGSEA. Trimming removed 7 bases from V and 1 base from J; junction bases left unmatched: 5. CDR3 loop: CSAPLAGTDTQYF. CDR3 nucleotide sequence: TGCAGCGCTCCTCTAGCGGGCACAGATACGCAGTATTTT.

This clone was seen once. The genes are TRBV11-2 and TRBJ2-7, with 8 bases identical to TRBD1. The CDR3 sequence is 15 residues long. Germline-derived CDR1 and CDR2 are SGHAT and FQNNGV. Trimming at V came to 2 bases and at J to 7 bases, leaving 10 bases not matched to a gene. CDR3 sequence reads: CASSLMTGVLGEQYF. The CDR3 DNA reads TGTGCCAGCAGCTTAATGACAGGGGTCTTGGGGGAGCAGTACTTC.

The V call is TRBV12-5, the J call TRBJ2-7; 9 bases are a match to TRBD2. CDR1 is LGHNT, CDR2 FRNRAP, per germline. This CDR3 is built from 19 residues. The trim removed 1 base at V and 3 bases at J, leaving 16 bases unmatched. DNA of the CDR3: TGTGCTAGTGGTTTGGGGTCAGTGGGGCTAGCGGGAAAGGACTACGAGCAGTACTTC. It codes for CASGLGSVGLAGKDYEQYF. Full variable domain (remainder filled in from reference TRBV12-5 and TRBJ2-7): DARVTQTPRHKVTEMGQEVTMRCQPILGHNTVFWYRQTMMQGLELLAYFRNRAPLDDSGMPKDRFSAEMPDATLATLKIQPSEPRDSAVYFCASGLGSVGLAGKDYEQYFGPGTRLTVT.

The V call is TRBV19, the J call TRBJ1-3; D call uncertain. V was trimmed by 9 bases and J by 3 bases, leaving 15 bases between them. Per germline, CDR1 LNHDA and CDR2 SQIVND (reference sequence). This CDR3 spans 14 amino acids. CDR3: CASFPRGLGNTIYF. CDR3 coding DNA: TGTGCCAGCTTCCCGCGCGGCCTTGGAAACACCATATATTTT.

The rearrangement joins TRBV27 to TRBJ2-3, with D possibly TRBD2 on 6 matching bases. Germline V gives CDR1 MNHEY, CDR2 SMNVEV (reference sequence). The CDR3 covers 17 residues. Deletions cut 4 bases from V and 6 bases from J, with 23 bases between. Here the CDR3 reads CASSSRSSGTRRDTQYF. CDR3 nucleotide sequence: TGTGCCAGCAGTTCCCGTAGTAGCGGAACTCGCAGGGATACGCAGTATTTT.